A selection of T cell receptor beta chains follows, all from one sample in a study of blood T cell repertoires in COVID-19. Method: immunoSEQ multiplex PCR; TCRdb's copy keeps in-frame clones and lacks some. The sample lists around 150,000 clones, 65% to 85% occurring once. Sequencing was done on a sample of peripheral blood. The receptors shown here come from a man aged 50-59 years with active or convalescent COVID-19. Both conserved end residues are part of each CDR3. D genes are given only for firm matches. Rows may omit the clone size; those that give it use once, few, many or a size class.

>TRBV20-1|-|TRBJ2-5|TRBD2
CSASLRLAGGETQYF
TGCAGTGCTAGTCTGCGACTAGCGGGAGGAGAGACCCAGTACTTC
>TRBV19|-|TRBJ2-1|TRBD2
CASSPLAGFYNEQFF
TGTGCCAGTAGCCCGTTAGCGGGGTTCTACAATGAGCAGTTCTTC
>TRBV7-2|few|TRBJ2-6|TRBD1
CASSPRQGTNVLTF
TGTGCCAGCAGCCCTCGACAGGGCACCAACGTCCTGACTTTC
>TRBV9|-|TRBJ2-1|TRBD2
CASSVAAGEGGNEQFF
TGTGCCAGCAGCGTAGCGGCGGGAGAAGGCGGCAATGAGCAGTTCTTC
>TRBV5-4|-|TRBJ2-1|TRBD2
CASSPAGGPMPYNEQFF
TGTGCCAGCAGCCCTGCGGGAGGGCCAATGCCCTACAATGAGCAGTTCTTC
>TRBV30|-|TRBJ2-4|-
CAWSVRENIQYF
TGTGCCTGGAGTGTACGAGAGAACATTCAGTACTTC
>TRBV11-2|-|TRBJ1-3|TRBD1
CASSANRGRGNTIYF
TGTGCCAGCAGCGCAAACAGGGGGCGCGGAAACACCATATATTTT
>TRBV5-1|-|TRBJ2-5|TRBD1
CASSLSATGGLETQYF
TGCGCCAGCAGCTTGTCCGCGACAGGGGGCCTGGAGACCCAGTACTTC
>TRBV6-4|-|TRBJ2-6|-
CASGSDSGANVLTF
TGTGCCAGCGGCAGTGACTCTGGGGCCAACGTCCTGACTTTC
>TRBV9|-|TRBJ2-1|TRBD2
CASSVAGTRNNEQFF
TGTGCCAGCAGCGTAGCCGGGACTAGAAACAATGAGCAGTTCTTC
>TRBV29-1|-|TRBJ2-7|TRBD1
CSVGGQGAQEQYF
TGCAGCGTTGGGGGACAGGGGGCGCAAGAGCAGTACTTC
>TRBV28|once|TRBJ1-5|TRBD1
CASTLLQGDSSNQPQHF
TGTGCCAGCACCCTCCTGCAGGGGGACAGTAGCAATCAGCCCCAGCATTTT
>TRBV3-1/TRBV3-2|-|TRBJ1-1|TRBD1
CASSHTGGWAEAFF
TGTGCCAGCAGCCACACAGGGGGTTGGGCTGAAGCTTTCTTT
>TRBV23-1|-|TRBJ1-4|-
CASSQSPWGRANEKLFF
TGCGCCAGCAGTCAATCCCCCTGGGGGCGAGCTAATGAAAAACTGTTTTTT
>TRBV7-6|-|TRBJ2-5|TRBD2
CASSPRTSGRTETQYF
TGTGCCAGCAGCCCCCGGACTAGCGGACGGACGGAGACCCAGTACTTC
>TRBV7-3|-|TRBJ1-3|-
CASSPRGASSGNTIYF
TGTGCCAGCAGCCCCCGGGGTGCTAGCTCTGGAAACACCATATATTTT
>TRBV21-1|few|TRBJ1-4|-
CASSNQHGGEKLFF
TGTGCCAGCAGCAACCAGCACGGGGGTGAAAAACTGTTTTTT
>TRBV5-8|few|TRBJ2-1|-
CASSLGQSNYNEQFF
TGTGCCAGCAGCTTAGGACAGAGTAACTACAATGAGCAGTTCTTC
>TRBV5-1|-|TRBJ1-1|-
CASSAELGGTEAFF
TGCGCCAGCAGCGCTGAACTTGGGGGGACTGAAGCTTTCTTT
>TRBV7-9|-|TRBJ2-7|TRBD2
CASSETSGEQYF
TGTGCCAGCAGCGAGACTAGCGGGGAGCAGTACTTC
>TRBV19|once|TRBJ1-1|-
CASARVGNTEAFF
TGTGCCAGTGCCAGGGTGGGGAACACTGAAGCTTTCTTT
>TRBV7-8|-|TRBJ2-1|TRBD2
CASSRTSGHEQFF
TGTGCCAGCAGCCGGACTAGCGGCCATGAGCAGTTCTTC
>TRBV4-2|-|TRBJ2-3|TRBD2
CASSQAQLAGGADTQYF
TGTGCCAGCAGCCAAGCGCAACTAGCGGGAGGTGCAGATACGCAGTATTTT
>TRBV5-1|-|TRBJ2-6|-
CASSPNRVGANVLTF
TGCGCCAGCAGCCCGAACAGGGTCGGGGCCAACGTCCTGACTTTC
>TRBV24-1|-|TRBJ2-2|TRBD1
CATSDLQSAGGGGELFF
TGTGCCACCAGTGATTTGCAGTCGGCAGGGGGTGGCGGGGAGCTGTTTTTT
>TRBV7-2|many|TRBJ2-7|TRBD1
CASSFGTGDEQYF
TGTGCCAGCAGCTTTGGGACAGGGGATGAGCAGTACTTC
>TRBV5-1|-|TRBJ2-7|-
CASSSISYEQYF
TGCGCCAGCAGCTCTATTAGCTACGAGCAGTACTTC
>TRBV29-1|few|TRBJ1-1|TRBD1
CSVERQGMNTEAFF
TGCAGCGTTGAAAGACAGGGCATGAACACTGAAGCTTTCTTT
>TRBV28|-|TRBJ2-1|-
CASSFHPRHEQFF
TGTGCCAGCAGTTTTCATCCGCGCCATGAGCAGTTCTTC
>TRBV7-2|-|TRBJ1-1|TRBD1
CASSLQGARTEAFF
TGTGCCAGCAGCTTACAGGGGGCGCGCACTGAAGCTTTCTTT
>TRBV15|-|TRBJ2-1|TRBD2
CATSRETGKTSGRYNEQFF
TGTGCCACCAGCAGAGAGACAGGGAAGACTAGCGGGAGGTACAATGAGCAGTTCTTC
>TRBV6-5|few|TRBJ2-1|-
CASSYSKGGEQFF
TGTGCCAGCAGTTACTCGAAAGGAGGGGAGCAGTTCTTC
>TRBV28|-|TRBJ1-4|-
CAGSWTVYNEKLFF
TGTGCCGGCAGTTGGACAGTTTATAATGAAAAACTGTTTTTT
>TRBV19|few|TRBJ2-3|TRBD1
CASKTGFSTDTQYF
TGTGCCTCCAAGACAGGGTTCAGCACAGATACGCAGTATTTT